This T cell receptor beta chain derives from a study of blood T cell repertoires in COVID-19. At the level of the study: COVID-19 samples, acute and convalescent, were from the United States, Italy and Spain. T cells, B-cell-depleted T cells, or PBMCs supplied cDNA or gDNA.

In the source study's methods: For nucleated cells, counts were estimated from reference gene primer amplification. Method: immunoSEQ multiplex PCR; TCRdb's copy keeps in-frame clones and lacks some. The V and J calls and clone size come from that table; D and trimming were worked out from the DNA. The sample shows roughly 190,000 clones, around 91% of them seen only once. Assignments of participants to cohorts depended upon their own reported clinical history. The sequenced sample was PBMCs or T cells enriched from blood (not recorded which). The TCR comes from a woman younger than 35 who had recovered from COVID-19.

CDR3 region: CASSVDAGASYEQYF. DNA for the CDR3: TGTGCCAGCAGCGTAGACGCGGGAGCGTCCTACGAGCAGTACTTC. This sequence joins TRBV9 and TRBJ2-7, with TRBD2 identical over 7 bases. Germline V gene data show CDR1 as SGDLS and CDR2 as YYNGEE. The CDR3 extends over 15 amino acids. The V segment lost 0 bases and the J segment 1 base; nucleotides outside the gene matches: 4.